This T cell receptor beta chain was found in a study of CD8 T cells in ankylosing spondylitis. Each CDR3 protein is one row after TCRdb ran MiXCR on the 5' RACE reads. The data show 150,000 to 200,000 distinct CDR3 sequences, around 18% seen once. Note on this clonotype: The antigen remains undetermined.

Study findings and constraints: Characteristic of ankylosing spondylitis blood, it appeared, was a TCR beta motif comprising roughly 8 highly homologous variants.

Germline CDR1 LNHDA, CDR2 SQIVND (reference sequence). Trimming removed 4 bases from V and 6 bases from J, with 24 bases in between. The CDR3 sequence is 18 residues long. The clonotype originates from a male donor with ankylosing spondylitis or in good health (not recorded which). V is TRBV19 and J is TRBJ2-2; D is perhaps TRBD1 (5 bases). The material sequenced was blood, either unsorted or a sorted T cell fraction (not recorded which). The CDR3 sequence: CASSTRTFYRHPSGELFF. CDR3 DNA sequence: TGTGCCAGTAGTACCCGGACATTTTACCGCCATCCGTCCGGGGAGCTGTTTTTT.